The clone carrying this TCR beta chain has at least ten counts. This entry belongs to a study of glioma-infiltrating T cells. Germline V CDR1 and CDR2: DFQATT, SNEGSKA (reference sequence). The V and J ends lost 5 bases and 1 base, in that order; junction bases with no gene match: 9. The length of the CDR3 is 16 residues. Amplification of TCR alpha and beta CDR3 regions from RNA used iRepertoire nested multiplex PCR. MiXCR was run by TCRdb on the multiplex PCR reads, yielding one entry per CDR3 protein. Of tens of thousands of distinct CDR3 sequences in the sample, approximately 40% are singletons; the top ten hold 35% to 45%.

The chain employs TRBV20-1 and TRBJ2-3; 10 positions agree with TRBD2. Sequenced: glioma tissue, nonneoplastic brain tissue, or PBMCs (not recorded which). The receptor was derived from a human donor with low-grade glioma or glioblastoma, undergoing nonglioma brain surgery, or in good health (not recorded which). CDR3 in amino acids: CSAQTGTSVGTDTQYF. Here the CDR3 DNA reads TGCAGTGCTCAGACCGGGACTAGCGTAGGCACAGATACGCAGTATTTT.